Detailed here is one T cell receptor beta chain. Antigen unknown. This table comes from immunoSEQ multiplex PCR, and its TCRdb copy is limited to in-frame clones, with some not included. This table has 17,000 or so clones, approximately 80% appearing once. The sample belongs to a study of ipilimumab plus nivolumab after autologous stem cell transplantation. The overall study: Both relapsed and primary refractory DLBCL were included. General study points: Per the authors, repertoire, Treg and microbiota data justify further study.

Trimming took off 3 bases at V and 1 base at J, with 7 bases between the two ends. Per the germline V gene, CDR1 is SEHNR and CDR2 is FQNEAQ (reference sequence). The length of the CDR3 is 14 residues. The chain is built from TRBV7-9 and TRBJ2-1, with D perhaps matching TRBD2 (5 bases). The TCR sequence derives from a male donor with diffuse large B-cell lymphoma. The sequencing used PBMCs, collected in a trial of ipilimumab plus nivolumab as post-transplant consolidation. CDR3: CASSLPGSYNEQFF. As DNA, the CDR3 is TGTGCCAGCAGCTTGCCGGGATCCTACAATGAGCAGTTCTTC.